The sample holds many counts of the clone carrying this TCR beta chain. The record originates from a study of regulatory T cells in long-lasting Graves disease. Library construction for TCR beta used iRepertoire HTBI primers and Arm-PCR of CDR3 regions. In the source study's methods: Sequenced samples collectively carried under 75 TRBV and some 15 TRBJ segments. Each CDR3 protein is one row after TCRdb ran MiXCR on the multiplex PCR reads. TCRdb's processing, not the authors' own work, is the source of the V and J calls. The table includes about 240,000 distinct CDR3 sequences, 20% detected once. Deletions cut 3 bases from V and 0 bases from J, with 21 bases between. This CDR3 contains 20 residues. Time point reported: newly diagnosed GD, antithyroid drugs for less than 3 months. Scientists built the TCR library using RNA that was extracted from PBMCs. Staff drew around 8.5 milliliters of peripheral blood into EDTA tubes.

The receptor's source is a female donor with Graves disease. The chain joins TRBV12-3 or TRBV12-4 to TRBJ2-6; D is undetermined. The sequencing used peripheral blood mononuclear cells (PBMCs), collected at new diagnosis, from a patient treated with antithyroid drugs. The CDR3 is CASSFPLRGYSSSGANVLTF. The DNA of the CDR3 is TGTGCCAGCAGTTTTCCCTTGCGTGGCTACTCAAGCTCTGGGGCCAACGTCCTGACTTTC.